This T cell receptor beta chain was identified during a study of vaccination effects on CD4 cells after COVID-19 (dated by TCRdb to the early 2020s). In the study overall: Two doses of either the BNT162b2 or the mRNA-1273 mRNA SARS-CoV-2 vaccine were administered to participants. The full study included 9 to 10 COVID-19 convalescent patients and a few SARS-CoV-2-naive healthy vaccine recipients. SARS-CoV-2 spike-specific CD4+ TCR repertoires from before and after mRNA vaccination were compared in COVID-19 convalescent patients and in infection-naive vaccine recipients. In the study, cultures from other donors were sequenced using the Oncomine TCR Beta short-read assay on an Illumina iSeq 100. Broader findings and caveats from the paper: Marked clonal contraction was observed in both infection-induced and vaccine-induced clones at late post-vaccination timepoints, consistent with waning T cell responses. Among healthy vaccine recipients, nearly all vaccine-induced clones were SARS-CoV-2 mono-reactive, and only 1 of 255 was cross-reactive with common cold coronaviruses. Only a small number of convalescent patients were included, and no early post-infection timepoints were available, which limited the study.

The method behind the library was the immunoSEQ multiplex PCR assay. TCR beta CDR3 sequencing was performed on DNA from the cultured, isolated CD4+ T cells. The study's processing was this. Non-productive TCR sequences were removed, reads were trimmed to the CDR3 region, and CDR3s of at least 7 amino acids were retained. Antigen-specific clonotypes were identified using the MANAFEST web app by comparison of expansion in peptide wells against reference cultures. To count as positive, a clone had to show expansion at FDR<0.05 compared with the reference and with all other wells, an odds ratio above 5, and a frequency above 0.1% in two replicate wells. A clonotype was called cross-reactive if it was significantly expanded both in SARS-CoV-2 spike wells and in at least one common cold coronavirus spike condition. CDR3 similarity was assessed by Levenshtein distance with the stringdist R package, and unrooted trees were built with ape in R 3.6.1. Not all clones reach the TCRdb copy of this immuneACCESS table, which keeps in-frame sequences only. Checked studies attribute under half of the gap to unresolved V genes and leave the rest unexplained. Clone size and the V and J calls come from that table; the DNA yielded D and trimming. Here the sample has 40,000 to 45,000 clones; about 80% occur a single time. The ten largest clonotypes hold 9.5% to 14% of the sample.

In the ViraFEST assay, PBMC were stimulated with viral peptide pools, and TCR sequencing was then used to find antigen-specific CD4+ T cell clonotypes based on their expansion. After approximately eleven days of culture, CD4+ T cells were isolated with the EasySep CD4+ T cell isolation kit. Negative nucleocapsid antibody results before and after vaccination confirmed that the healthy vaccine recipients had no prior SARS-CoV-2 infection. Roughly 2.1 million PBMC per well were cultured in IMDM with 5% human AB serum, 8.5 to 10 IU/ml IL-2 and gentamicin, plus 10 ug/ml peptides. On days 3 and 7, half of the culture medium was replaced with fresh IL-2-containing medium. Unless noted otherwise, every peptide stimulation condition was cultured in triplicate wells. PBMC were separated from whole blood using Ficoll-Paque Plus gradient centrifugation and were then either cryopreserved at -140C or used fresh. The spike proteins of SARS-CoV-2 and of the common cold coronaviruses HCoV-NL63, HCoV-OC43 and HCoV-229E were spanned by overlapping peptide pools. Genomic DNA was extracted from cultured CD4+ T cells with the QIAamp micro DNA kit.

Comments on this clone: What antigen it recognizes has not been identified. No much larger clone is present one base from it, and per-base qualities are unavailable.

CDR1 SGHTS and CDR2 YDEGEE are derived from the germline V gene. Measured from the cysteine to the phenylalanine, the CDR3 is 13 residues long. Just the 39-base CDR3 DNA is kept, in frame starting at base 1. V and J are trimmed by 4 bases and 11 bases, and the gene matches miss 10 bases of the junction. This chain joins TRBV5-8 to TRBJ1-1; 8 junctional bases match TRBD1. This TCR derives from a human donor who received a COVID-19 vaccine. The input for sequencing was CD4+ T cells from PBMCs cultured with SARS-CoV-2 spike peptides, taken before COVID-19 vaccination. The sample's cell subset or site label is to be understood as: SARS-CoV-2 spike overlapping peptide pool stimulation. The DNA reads TGTGCCAGCAGCCTGTTCAGGGGGCAGATGGCTTTCTTT. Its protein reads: CASSLFRGQMAFF.